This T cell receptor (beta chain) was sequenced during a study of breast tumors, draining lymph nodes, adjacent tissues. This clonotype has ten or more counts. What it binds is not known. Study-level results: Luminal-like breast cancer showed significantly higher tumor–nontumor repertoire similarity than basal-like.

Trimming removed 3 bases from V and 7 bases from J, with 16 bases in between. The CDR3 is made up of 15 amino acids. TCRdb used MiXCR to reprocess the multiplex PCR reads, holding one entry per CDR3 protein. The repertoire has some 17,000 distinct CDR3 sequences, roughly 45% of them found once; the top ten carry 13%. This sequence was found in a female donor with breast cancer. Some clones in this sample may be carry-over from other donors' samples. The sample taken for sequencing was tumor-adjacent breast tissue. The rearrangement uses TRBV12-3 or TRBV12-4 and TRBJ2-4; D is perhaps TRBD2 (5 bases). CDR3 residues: CASSLTNIGTNIQYF. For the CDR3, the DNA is TGTGCCAGCAGTTTGACTAACATAGGTACTAACATTCAGTACTTC.